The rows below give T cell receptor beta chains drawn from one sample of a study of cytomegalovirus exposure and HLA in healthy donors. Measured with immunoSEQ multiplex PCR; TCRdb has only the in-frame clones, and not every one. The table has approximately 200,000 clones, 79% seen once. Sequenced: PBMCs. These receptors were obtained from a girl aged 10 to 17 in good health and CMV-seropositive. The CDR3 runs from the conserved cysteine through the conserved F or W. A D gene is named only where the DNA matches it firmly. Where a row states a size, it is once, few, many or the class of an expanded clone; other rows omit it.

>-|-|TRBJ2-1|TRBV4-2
TGTGCCAGCAGCCACTCTAGCGACGGAGGGAATGAGCAGTTCTTC
CASSHSSDGGNEQFF
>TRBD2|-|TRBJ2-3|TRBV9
TGTGCCAGCAGCGTAGAGACTAGCGGGGCAGGAGATACGCAGTATTTT
CASSVETSGAGDTQYF
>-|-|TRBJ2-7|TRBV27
TGTGCCAGCAGTTTGGCTGGAGACTACGAGCAGTACTTC
CASSLAGDYEQYF
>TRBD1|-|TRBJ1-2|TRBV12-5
TGTGCTAGTGGCCCAGGACAGGTGATCAACTATGGCTACACCTTC
CASGPGQVINYGYTF
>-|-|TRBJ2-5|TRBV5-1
TGCGCCAGCAGCTTAGAGGAGACCCAGTACTTC
CASSLEETQYF
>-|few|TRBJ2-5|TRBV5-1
TGCGCCAGCAGCTCCCACGGAGGGACCAGCCAAGAGACCCAGTACTTC
CASSSHGGTSQETQYF
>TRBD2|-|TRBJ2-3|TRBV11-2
TGTGCCAGCAGCTTAAACGGGGGGGTCCCTGGTACGCAGTATTTT
CASSLNGGVPGTQYF
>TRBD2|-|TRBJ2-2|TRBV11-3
TGTGCCAGCAGCGAGGGACTAGCGGTAACCGGGGAGCTGTTTTTT
CASSEGLAVTGELFF
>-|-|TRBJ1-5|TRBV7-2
TGTGCCAGCAGCTCGGACAGTGCGAATCAGCCCCAGCATTTT
CASSSDSANQPQHF
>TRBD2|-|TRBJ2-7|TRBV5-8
TGTGCCAGCAGCCAGAGGGAGGGGTCCCGCGAGCAGTACTTC
CASSQREGSREQYF
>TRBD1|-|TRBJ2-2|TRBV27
TGTGCCAGCAGCCTAACCGGGACAGGCTACACCGGGGAGCTGTTTTTT
CASSLTGTGYTGELFF
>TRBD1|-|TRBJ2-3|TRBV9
TGTGCCAGCAGCGTAAGCTCCGGGACAGGGTTGTCAGATACGCAGTATTTT
CASSVSSGTGLSDTQYF
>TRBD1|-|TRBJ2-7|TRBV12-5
TGTGCTAGTGGTTTGGTACAAGGACAGGGCTACGAGCAGTACTTC
CASGLVQGQGYEQYF
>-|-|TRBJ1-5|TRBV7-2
TGTGCCAGCAGCTTAGATCCGGACTTAAATCAGCCCCAGCATTTT
CASSLDPDLNQPQHF
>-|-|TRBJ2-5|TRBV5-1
TGCGCCAGCAGCTTGGCCCCAGTCCAAGAGACCCAGTACTTC
CASSLAPVQETQYF
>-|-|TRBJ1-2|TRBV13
TGTGCCAGCAGCTTCGGGACATCCGGAGGCTACACCTTC
CASSFGTSGGYTF
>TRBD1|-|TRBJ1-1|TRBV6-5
TGTGCCAGCAGTTCGACAGGGGTTGAAGCTTTCTTT
CASSSTGVEAFF
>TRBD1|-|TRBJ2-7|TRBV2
TGTGCCAGCAGTGAAGGAATTTACGTTTTCCAGGGGGCTTACGAGCAGTACTTC
CASSEGIYVFQGAYEQYF
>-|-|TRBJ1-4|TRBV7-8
TGTGCCACCCTCCCGGCGGGTAACGAAAAACTGTTTTTT
CATLPAGNEKLFF
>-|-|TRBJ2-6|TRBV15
TGTGCCACCAGCAGGGAGTACGCTGGGGCCAACGTCCTGACTTTC
CATSREYAGANVLTF
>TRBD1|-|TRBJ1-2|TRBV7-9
TGTGCCAGCAGCTCAGGGGGAATAGTCTATGGCTACACCTTC
CASSSGGIVYGYTF
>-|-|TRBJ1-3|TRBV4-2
TGTGCCAGCAGCCCCATACCCGGCCAGGGAGGAAACACCATATATTTT
CASSPIPGQGGNTIYF
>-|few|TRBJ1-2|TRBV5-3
TGTGCCAGAAGCTTGCGAAGCCTCTATGGCTACACCTTC
CARSLRSLYGYTF
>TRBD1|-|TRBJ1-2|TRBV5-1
TGCGCCAGCAGCCCCCAGACAGGGGGAGACGGCTACACCTTC
CASSPQTGGDGYTF
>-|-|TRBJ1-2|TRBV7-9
TGTGCCAGCAGCTTAGCGGGAGGGGATCAAGGCTACACCTTC
CASSLAGGDQGYTF
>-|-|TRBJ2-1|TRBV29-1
TGCAGCGTTGAAGGTCGTGGGGGGTCCTACAATGAGCAGTTCTTC
CSVEGRGGSYNEQFF
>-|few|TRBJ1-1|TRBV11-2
TGTGCCAGCAGCCCACAGCTGAACACTGAAGCTTTCTTT
CASSPQLNTEAFF
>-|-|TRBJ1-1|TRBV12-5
TGTGCTAGTGGTTTTGCAGGGGCGAACACTGAAGCTTTCTTT
CASGFAGANTEAFF
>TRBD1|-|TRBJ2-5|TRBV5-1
TGCGCCAGCAGCCTCGCCGGGACAGGGGGCTATGAGACCCAGTACTTC
CASSLAGTGGYETQYF
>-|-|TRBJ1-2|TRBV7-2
TGTGCCAGCAGCTCATCTAACTATGGCTACACCTTC
CASSSSNYGYTF
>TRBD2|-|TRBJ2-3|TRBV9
TGTGCCAGCAGCACCCGACTAGCCGGCACAGATACGCAGTATTTT
CASSTRLAGTDTQYF
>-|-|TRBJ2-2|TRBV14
TGTGCCAGCAGCCAAGCCCGCGGGACCGGGGAGCTGTTTTTT
CASSQARGTGELFF
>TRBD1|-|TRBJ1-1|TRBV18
TGTGCCAGCTCACCAGTGGGACAGGGGGCTGCAGCTTTCTTT
CASSPVGQGAAAFF
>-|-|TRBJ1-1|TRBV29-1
TGCAGCGTTGAACGGTATGAAGCTTTCTTT
CSVERYEAFF
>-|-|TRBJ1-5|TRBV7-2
TGTGCCAGCAGCTTATGGGGCACTAGCAATCAGCCCCAGCATTTT
CASSLWGTSNQPQHF
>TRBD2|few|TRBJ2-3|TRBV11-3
TGTGCCAGCAGCTTAATAGCGGGGCAAGGGGATACGCAGTATTTT
CASSLIAGQGDTQYF
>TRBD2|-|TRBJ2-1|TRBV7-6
TGTGCCAGCAGCCGAAAAGCGGGGGGCCCCTACAATGAGCAGTTCTTC
CASSRKAGGPYNEQFF
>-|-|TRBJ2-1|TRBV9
TGTGCCAGCAGCGTAGACGGCGGCCCGGAGTATGAGCAGTTCTTC
CASSVDGGPEYEQFF
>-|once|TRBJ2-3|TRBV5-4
TGTGCCAGCTCTGCTGTTCTCGCGGGGACAGATACGCAGTATTTT
CASSAVLAGTDTQYF
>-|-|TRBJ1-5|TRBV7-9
TGTGCCAGCAGCTTAGGGGGAGGAGAGAATCAGCCCCAGCATTTT
CASSLGGGENQPQHF
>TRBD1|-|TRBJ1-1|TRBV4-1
TGCGCCAGCACCCCGCGGGGGACAGGGAACACTGAAGCTTTCTTT
CASTPRGTGNTEAFF
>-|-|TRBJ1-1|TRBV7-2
TGTGCCAGCAGCTTAGGGGGCAATCAAGCAGCTTTCTTT
CASSLGGNQAAFF
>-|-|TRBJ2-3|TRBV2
TGTGCCAGCAGTGAAGGGGCACAGGGAGATACGCAGTATTTT
CASSEGAQGDTQYF
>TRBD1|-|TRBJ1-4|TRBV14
TGTGCCAGCAGCCAAGCCCCCCGTCAGGGGGCGCATTCTGAAAAACTGTTTTTT
CASSQAPRQGAHSEKLFF
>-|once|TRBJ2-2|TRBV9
TGTGCCAGCAGCGGGAATCTAGCTTACACCGGGGAGCTGTTTTTT
CASSGNLAYTGELFF
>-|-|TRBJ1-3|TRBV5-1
TGCGCCAGCAGCCGAGTGTCTACGGGGGGGCTTTATGGAAACACCATATATTTT
CASSRVSTGGLYGNTIYF
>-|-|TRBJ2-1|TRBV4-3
TGCGCCAGCAGCCAAGTACCCGGGTCCTACAATGAGCAGTTCTTC
CASSQVPGSYNEQFF
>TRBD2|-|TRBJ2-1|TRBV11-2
TGTGCCAGCAGCCTCGTAGCGGGGGGCTTTGTAAATGAGCAGTTCTTC
CASSLVAGGFVNEQFF
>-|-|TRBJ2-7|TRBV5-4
TGTGCCAGCAGCTTGGGTGGCGGTTCCTACGAGCAGTACTTC
CASSLGGGSYEQYF
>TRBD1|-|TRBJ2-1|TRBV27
TGTGCCAGCAGACCATTTGGGACAGGGGAGAATGAGCAGTTCTTC
CASRPFGTGENEQFF
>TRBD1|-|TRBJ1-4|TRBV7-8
TGTGCCAGCAGCCACCGGGACAGGGGGAAAAAACTGTTTTTT
CASSHRDRGKKLFF
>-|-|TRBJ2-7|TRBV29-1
TGCAGCGTTGGAGGGACTTACGAGCAGTACTTC
CSVGGTYEQYF